The clone carrying this T cell receptor (beta chain) was detected a few times. The sample originates from a study of blood T cell repertoires in COVID-19. Study information: Acute-phase and convalescent COVID-19 samples originated in the United States, Italy and Spain. PBMCs, B-cell-depleted T cells, or T cells provided the cDNA or gDNA that made up the material.

In the original workflow: Estimated nucleated cell counts came from reference gene primer amplification. This table comes from immunoSEQ multiplex PCR, and its TCRdb copy is limited to in-frame clones, with some not included. V and J calls and clone size are given by that table; D and trimming were obtained from the DNA. The profile shows about 81,000 clones, 85% of them singletons. CDR3 length: 13 amino acids. Germline CDR1 is MNHEY and CDR2 is SVGAGI. V was trimmed by 6 bases and J by 8 bases, leaving 16 bases between them. The chain employs TRBV6-5 and TRBJ1-2; possibly TRBD1 for D (5 bases). The TCR originated in a woman aged 65 to 85 with acute or convalescent COVID-19. The sample comprised peripheral blood. CDR3 nucleotides: TGTGCCAGCAGCAAAGAACGGGGGAGCGGCTACACCTTC. Residues: CASSKERGSGYTF.